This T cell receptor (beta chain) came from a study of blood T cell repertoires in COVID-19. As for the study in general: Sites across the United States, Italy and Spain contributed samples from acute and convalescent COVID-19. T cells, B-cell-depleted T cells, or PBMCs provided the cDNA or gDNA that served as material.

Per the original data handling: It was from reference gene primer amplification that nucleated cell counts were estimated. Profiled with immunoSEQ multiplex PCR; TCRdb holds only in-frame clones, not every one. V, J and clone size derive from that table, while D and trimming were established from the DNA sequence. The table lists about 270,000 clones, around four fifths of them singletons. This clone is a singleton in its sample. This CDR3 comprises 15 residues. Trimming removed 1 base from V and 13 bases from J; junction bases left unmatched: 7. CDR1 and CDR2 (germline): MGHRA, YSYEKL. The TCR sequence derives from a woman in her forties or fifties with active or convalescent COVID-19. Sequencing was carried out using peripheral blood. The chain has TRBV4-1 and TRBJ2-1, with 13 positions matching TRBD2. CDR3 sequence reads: CASSQGRLAGGSQFF. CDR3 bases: TGCGCCAGCAGCCAAGGCCGACTAGCGGGGGGAAGTCAGTTCTTC.